The sequence of this T cell receptor (beta chain) was determined in a study of blood T cell repertoires in COVID-19. In the authors' workflow: Researchers report that nucleated cell counts were estimated from reference gene primer amplification. Some clones are missing from TCRdb's copy, which holds only in-frame ones; the method was immunoSEQ multiplex PCR. D and trimming come from the DNA, and the V and J calls and clone size come from that table. The data contain 250,000 or so clones, about 90% of them singletons. Participants' reported clinical history set cohort assignment. The CDR3 is 15 amino acids. Trimming removed 5 bases from V and 4 bases from J, with 16 bases in between. Germline lookup yields CDR1 SGHTA and CDR2 FQGTGA.

The chain employs TRBV7-3 and TRBJ2-3; a possible D gene is TRBD1 (6 bases). The specimen sequenced was PBMCs or T cells enriched from blood (not recorded which). This receptor was taken from a human donor in a cohort exposed to, infected with or recovered from COVID-19 (not recorded which). The donor label of this sample is uncertain. CDR3 sequence (DNA): TGTGCCAGCAGCGTCCAGGGGAGTGAGGCAGATACGCAGTATTTT. It is translated as CASSVQGSEADTQYF. The complete variable domain, with remaining parts taken from reference TRBV7-3 and TRBJ2-3, reads GAGVSQTPSNKVTEKGKYVELRCDPISGHTALYWYRQSLGQGPEFLIYFQGTGAADDSGLPNDRFFAVRPEGSVSTLKIQRTERGDSAVYLCASSVQGSEADTQYFGPGTRLTVL.